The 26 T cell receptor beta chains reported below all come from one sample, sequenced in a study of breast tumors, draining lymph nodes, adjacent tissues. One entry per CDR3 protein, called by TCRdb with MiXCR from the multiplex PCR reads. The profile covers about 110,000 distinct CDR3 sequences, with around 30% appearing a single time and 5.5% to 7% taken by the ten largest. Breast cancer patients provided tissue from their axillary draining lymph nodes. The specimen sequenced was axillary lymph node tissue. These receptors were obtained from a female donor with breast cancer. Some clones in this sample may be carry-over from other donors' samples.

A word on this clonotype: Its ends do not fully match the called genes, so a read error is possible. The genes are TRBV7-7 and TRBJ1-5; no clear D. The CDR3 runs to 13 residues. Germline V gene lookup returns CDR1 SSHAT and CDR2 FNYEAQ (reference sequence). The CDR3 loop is CASSPTGNEPQHF. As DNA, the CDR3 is TGTGCTAGCAGCCCCACGGGAAATGAGCCCCAGCATTTT.

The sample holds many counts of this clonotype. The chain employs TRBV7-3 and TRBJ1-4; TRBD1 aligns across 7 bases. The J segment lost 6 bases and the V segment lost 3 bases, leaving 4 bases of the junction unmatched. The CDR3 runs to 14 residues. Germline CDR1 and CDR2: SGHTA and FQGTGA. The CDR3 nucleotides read TGTGCCAGCAGCTTGACAGGGTGGGATGAAAAACTGTTTTTT. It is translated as CASSLTGWDEKLFF.

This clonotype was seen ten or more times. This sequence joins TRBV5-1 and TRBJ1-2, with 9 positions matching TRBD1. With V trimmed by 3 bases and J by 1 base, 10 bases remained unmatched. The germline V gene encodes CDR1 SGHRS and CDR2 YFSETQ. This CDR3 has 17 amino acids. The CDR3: CASSSKAQGALNYGYTF. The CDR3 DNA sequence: TGCGCCAGCAGCTCCAAAGCACAGGGGGCGCTTAACTATGGCTACACCTTC.

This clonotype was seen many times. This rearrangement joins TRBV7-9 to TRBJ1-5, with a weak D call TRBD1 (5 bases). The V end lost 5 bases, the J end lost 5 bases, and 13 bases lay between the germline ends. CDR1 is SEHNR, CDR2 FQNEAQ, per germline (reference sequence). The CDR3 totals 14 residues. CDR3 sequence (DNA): TGTGCCAGCAGCCCGGGGCAGTGGGATCAGCCCCAGCATTTT. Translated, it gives CASSPGQWDQPQHF.

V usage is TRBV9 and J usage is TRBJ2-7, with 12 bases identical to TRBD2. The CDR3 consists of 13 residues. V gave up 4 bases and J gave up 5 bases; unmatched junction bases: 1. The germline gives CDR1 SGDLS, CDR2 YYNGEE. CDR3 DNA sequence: TGTGCCAGCAGCAGGACTAGCGGGAACGAGCAGTACTTC. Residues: CASSRTSGNEQYF.

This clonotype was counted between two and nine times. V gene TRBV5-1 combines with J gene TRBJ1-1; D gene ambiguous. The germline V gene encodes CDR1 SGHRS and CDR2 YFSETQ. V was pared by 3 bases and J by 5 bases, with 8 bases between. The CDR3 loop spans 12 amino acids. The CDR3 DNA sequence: TGCGCCAGCAGCTACAGTGGGACTGAAGCTTTCTTT. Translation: CASSYSGTEAFF.

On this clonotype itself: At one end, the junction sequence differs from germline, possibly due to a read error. DNA of the CDR3: TGTGCAAGCAGTGATAGGTGGAAGGATACGCAGTATTTT. Protein: CASSDRWKDTQYF. The chain has TRBV2 and TRBJ2-3; D is unresolved. Germline CDR1 and CDR2: SNHLY and FYNNEI. The CDR3 is 13 amino acids.

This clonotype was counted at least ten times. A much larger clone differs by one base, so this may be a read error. CDR3 loop: CSATRGSRVSGSPLHF. The CDR3 DNA sequence: TGCAGTGCCACTAGAGGGAGTCGGGTTTCCGGCTCACCCCTCCACTTT. The rearrangement links TRBV20-1 to TRBJ1-6; no reliable D call. Per germline, CDR1 DFQATT and CDR2 SNEGSKA (reference sequence). The V end lost 6 bases, the J end lost 10 bases, and 25 bases lay between the germline ends. This CDR3 is built from 16 residues.

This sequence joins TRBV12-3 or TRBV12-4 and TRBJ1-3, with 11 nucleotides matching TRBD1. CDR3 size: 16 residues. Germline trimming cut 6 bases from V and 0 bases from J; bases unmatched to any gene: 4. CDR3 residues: CASRWTGGSSGNTIYF. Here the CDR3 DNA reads TGTGCCAGCAGGTGGACAGGGGGCAGCTCTGGAAACACCATATATTTT.

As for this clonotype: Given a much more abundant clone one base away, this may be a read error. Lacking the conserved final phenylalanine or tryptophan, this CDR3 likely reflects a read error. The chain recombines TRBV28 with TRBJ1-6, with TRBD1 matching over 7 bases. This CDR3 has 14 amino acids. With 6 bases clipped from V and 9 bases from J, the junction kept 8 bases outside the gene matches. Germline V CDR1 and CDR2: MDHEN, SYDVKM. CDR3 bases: TGTGCCAGCAGCTCCGGGACAGTTCGTTCACCCCTCCACCTT. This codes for CASSSGTVRSPLHL.

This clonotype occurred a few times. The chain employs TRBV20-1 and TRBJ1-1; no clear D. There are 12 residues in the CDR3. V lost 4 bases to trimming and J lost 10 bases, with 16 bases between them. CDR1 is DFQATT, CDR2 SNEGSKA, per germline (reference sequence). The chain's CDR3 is CSATYGRRLAFF. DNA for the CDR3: TGCAGTGCTACCTACGGGCGTCGCTTAGCTTTCTTT.

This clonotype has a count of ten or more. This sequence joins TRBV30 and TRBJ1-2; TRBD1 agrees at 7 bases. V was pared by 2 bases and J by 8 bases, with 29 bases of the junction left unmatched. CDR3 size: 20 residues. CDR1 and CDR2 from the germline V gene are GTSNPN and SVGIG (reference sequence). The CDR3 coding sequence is TGTGCCTGGAGTTCACCCTCCAGGGGGGCAGGGCGCAGGGTGGTGGTCGGCTACACCTTC. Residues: CAWSSPSRGAGRRVVVGYTF. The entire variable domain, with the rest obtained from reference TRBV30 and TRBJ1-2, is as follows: SQTIHQWPATLVQPVGSPLSLECTVEGTSNPNLYWYRQAAGRGLQLLFYSVGIGQISSEVPQNLSASRPQDRQFILSSKKLLLSDSGFYLCAWSSPSRGAGRRVVVGYTFGSGTRLTVV.

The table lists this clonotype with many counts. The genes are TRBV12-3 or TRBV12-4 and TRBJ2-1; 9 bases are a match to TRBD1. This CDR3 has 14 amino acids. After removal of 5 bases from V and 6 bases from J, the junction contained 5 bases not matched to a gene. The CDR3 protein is CASSPGQGINEQFF. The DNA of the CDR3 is TGTGCCAGCAGTCCGGGACAGGGCATCAATGAGCAGTTCTTC.

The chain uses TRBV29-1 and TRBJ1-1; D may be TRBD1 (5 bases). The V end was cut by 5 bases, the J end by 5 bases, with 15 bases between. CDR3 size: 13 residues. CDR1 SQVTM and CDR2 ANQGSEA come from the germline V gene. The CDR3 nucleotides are TGCAGCGTTAAAGGGCAGGGATGGACTGAAGCTTTCTTT. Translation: CSVKGQGWTEAFF.

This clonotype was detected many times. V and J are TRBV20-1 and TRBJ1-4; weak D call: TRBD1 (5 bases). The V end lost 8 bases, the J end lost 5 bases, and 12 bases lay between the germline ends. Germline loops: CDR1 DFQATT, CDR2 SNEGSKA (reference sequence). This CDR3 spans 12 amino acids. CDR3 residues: CSTPGPNEKLFF. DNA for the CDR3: TGCAGTACCCCAGGGCCCAATGAAAAACTGTTTTTT.

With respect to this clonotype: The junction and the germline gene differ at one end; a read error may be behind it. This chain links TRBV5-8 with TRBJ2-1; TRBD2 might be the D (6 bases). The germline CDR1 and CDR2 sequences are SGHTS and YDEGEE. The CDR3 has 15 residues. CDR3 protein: CASSPKGLGHNEQLF. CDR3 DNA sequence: TGTGCCAGCAGCCCGAAGGGACTGGGTCACAATGAGCAGCTCTTC. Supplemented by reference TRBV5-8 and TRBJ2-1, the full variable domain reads EAGVTQSPTHLIKTRGQQATLRCSPISGHTSVYWYQQALGLGLQFLLWYDEGEERNRGNFPPRFSGRQFPNYSSELNVNALELEDSALYLCASSPKGLGHNEQLFGPGTRLTVL.

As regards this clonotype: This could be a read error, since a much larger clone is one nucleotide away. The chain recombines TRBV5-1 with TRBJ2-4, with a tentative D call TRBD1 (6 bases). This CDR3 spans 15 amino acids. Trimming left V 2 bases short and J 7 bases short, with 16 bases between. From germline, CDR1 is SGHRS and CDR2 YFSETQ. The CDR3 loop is CASSLTGDTSNIQYF. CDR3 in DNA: TGCGCCAGCAGCTTAACCGGGGACACCTCGAACATTCAGTACTTC. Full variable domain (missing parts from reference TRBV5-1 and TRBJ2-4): KAGVTQTPRYLIKTRGQQVTLSCSPISGHRSVSWYQQTPGQGLQFLFEYFSETQRNKGNFPGRFSGRQFSNSRSEMNVSTLELGDSALYLCASSLTGDTSNIQYFGAGTRLSVL.

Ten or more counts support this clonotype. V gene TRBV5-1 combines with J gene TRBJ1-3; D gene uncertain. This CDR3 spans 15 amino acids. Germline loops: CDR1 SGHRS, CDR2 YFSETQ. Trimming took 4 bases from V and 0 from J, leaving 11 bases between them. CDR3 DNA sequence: TGCGCCAGCAGCCCGGACGATCGCTCTGGAAACACCATATATTTT. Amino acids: CASSPDDRSGNTIYF.

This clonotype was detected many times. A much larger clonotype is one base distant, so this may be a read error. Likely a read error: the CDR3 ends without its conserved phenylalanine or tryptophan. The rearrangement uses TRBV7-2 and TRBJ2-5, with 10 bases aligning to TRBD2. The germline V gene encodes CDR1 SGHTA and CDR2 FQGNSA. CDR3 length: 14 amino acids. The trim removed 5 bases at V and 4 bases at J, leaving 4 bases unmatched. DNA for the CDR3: TGTGCCAGCAGCCGGACTAGCGGTTTAGAGACCCAGTACCTC. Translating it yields CASSRTSGLETQYL.

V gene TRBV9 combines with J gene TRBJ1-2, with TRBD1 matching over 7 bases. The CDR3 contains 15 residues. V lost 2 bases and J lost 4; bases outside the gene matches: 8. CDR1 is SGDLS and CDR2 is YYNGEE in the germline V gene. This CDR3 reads CASSVGQDWVYGYTF. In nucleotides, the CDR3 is TGTGCCAGCAGCGTCGGACAGGACTGGGTCTATGGCTACACCTTC.

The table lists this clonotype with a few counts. CDR3 in DNA: TGTGCCAGCAGATCAGGACAGAACACTGAAGCTTTCTTT. Translation: CASRSGQNTEAFF. V gene TRBV7-3 combines with J gene TRBJ1-1; TRBD1 might be the D (5 bases). V gave up 6 bases and J gave up 1 base, with 9 bases separating them. The CDR3 is made up of 13 amino acids. CDR1 is SGHTA and CDR2 is FQGTGA in the germline V gene.

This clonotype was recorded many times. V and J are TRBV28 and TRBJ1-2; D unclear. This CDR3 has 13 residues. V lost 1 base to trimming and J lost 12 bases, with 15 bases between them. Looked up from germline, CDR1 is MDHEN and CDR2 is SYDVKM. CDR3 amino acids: CASSLSLRQKNTF. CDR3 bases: TGTGCCAGCAGTTTATCCCTGCGGCAGAAGAACACCTTC.

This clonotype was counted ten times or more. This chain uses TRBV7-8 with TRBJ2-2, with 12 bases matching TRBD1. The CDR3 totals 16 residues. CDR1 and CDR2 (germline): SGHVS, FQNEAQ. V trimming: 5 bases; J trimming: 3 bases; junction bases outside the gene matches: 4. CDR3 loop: CASSIGTGGDTGELFF. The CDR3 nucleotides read TGTGCCAGCAGCATCGGGACAGGGGGCGACACCGGGGAGCTGTTTTTT.

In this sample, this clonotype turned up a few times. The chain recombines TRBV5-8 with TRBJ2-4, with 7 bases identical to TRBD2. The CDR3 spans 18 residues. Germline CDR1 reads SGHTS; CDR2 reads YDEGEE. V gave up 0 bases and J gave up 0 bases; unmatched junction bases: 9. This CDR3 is CASSLEGPAGLAKNIQYF. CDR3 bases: TGTGCCAGCAGCTTGGAGGGACCAGCGGGACTAGCCAAAAACATTCAGTACTTC.

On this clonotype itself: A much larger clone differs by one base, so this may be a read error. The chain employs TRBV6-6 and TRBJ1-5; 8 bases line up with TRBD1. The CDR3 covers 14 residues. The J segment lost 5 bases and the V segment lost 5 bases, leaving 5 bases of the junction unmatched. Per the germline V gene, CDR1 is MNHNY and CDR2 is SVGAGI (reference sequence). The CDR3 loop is CASSTSGGDQPQHF. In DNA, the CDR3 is TGTGCCAGCAGTACCTCAGGGGGCGATCAGCCCCAGCATTTT.

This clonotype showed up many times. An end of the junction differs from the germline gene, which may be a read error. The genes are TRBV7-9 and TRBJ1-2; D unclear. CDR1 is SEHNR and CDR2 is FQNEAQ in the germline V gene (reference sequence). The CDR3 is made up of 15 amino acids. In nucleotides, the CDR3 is TGTGCCAGCAGCTTAGCGGCAATCCTCAACTATGGCTACCCCTTC. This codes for CASSLAAILNYGYPF.